This is a list of T cell receptor beta chains from one sample in a study of T cells after posttransplantation cyclophosphamide. Data came from immunoSEQ multiplex PCR; TCRdb stores just in-frame clones and leaves some out. The sample shows over 20,000 clones, nearly 99% of them seen only once. Sequencing was done on a sample of naive CD8+ T cells sorted from PBMCs. The receptors stem from a man aged 35 to 55 in good health, CMV-negative, and a related stem cell transplant donor. The CDR3 runs from the conserved cysteine through the conserved F or W. D genes are given only for firm matches. Clone size is not always given. Where it is, it says once, few, many or a class for expanded clones.

abundance,j_gene,d_gene,v_gene,CDR3aa,CDR3nt
-,TRBJ1-1,TRBD1,TRBV5-6,CASSLFGTGDLAFF,TGTGCCAGCAGCTTGTTCGGGACAGGCGACCTAGCTTTCTTT
-,TRBJ2-1,TRBD2,TRBV5-4,CASNTLAGGGNEQFF,TGTGCCAGCAACACTCTAGCGGGAGGGGGAAATGAGCAGTTCTTC
-,TRBJ2-1,-,TRBV29-1,CSVASWVSREQFF,TGCAGCGTCGCTAGCTGGGTGAGTCGGGAGCAGTTCTTC
-,TRBJ2-2,-,TRBV9,CASSFQGRVNTGELFF,TGTGCCAGCAGCTTCCAGGGCAGGGTGAACACCGGGGAGCTGTTTTTT
-,TRBJ2-3,TRBD1,TRBV6-1,CASRERDRRTDTQYF,TGTGCCAGCAGGGAACGGGACAGACGCACAGATACGCAGTATTTT
-,TRBJ2-1,TRBD2,TRBV7-9,CASSYGLAGGRDEQFF,TGTGCCAGCAGCTACGGACTAGCGGGAGGAAGGGATGAGCAGTTCTTC
-,TRBJ2-1,-,TRBV19,CASSITYGGAPYNEQFF,TGTGCCAGTAGTATAACCTACGGGGGTGCCCCCTACAATGAGCAGTTCTTC
-,TRBJ1-4,-,TRBV14,CASSHHGDPAGKLFF,TGTGCCAGCAGCCACCACGGAGATCCCGCCGGAAAACTGTTTTTT
once,TRBJ2-1,TRBD2,TRBV5-1,CASSWRSGRAVNEQFF,TGCGCCAGCAGCTGGAGAAGCGGGAGGGCCGTCAATGAGCAGTTCTTC
-,TRBJ1-1,-,TRBV11-2,CASSLTEYTEAFF,TGTGCCAGCAGCCTGACAGAGTACACTGAAGCTTTCTTT
-,TRBJ2-1,-,TRBV6-5,CASSPPDGGREQFF,TGTGCCAGCAGTCCCCCCGATGGCGGGCGTGAGCAGTTCTTC
-,TRBJ2-7,-,TRBV19,CASSIGSVYEQYF,TGTGCCAGTAGTATAGGTTCGGTCTACGAGCAGTACTTC
-,TRBJ2-7,TRBD1,TRBV10-3,CAISGTGGRTPYEQYF,TGTGCCATCAGCGGTACAGGGGGCAGGACCCCCTACGAGCAGTACTTC
-,TRBJ2-1,TRBD1,TRBV19,CASSPDRSSYNEQFF,TGTGCCAGTAGTCCGGACAGGAGCTCCTACAATGAGCAGTTCTTC
-,TRBJ1-1,TRBD1,TRBV15,CATSSRTGGRTEAFF,TGTGCCACCAGCTCTCGGACAGGGGGAAGGACTGAAGCTTTCTTT
-,TRBJ2-1,-,TRBV11-2,CASSSRQGEQFF,TGTGCCAGCAGCTCCCGGCAGGGCGAGCAGTTCTTC
-,TRBJ2-7,TRBD2,TRBV19,CASSTGGRGEQYF,TGTGCCAGTAGCACGGGGGGGAGGGGCGAGCAGTACTTC
-,TRBJ2-7,-,TRBV5-6,CASSGRLAYEQYF,TGTGCCAGCAGCGGCAGGTTGGCCTACGAGCAGTACTTC
once,TRBJ2-1,-,TRBV27,CASSYSAYNEQFF,TGTGCCAGCAGTTACTCCGCCTACAATGAGCAGTTCTTC
-,TRBJ1-2,-,TRBV7-2,CASSSLDSSFNYGYTF,TGTGCCAGCAGCTCCCTCGACAGCAGCTTTAACTATGGCTACACCTTC
-,TRBJ2-4,-,TRBV30,CAWNPRTEIGRAKNIQYF,TGTGCCTGGAATCCCCGGACAGAAATAGGACGAGCCAAAAACATTCAGTACTTC
-,TRBJ2-7,TRBD2,TRBV6-5,CASSSTERGEEQYF,TGTGCCAGCAGTTCGACCGAGCGGGGGGAAGAGCAGTACTTC
-,TRBJ1-2,TRBD1,TRBV28,CASSPGTGSYGYTF,TGTGCCAGCAGCCCCGGGACAGGGAGTTATGGCTACACCTTC
-,TRBJ2-7,TRBD2,TRBV28,CASSLVASGPRYEQYF,TGTGCCAGCAGTCTAGTTGCTAGCGGCCCTCGCTACGAGCAGTACTTC
-,TRBJ1-4,TRBD1,TRBV5-1,CASSPGQNEKLFF,TGCGCCAGCAGCCCGGGACAGAATGAAAAACTGTTTTTT
once,TRBJ1-3,-,TRBV28,CASSKRGRGASGNTIYF,TGTGCCAGCAGCAAAAGGGGCCGAGGAGCGTCTGGAAACACCATATATTTT
-,TRBJ2-7,TRBD2,TRBV29-1,CSVSGSGGPFSWLYEQYF,TGCAGCGTTTCGGGATCGGGAGGGCCTTTTTCTTGGCTTTACGAGCAGTACTTC
-,TRBJ2-2,TRBD1,TRBV29-1,CSVEGTGGFGELFF,TGCAGCGTTGAAGGGACAGGGGGCTTCGGGGAGCTGTTTTTT
-,TRBJ2-1,TRBD1,TRBV7-9,CASRRTGSNEQFF,TGTGCCAGCAGGAGGACAGGAAGTAATGAGCAGTTCTTC
-,TRBJ2-2,-,TRBV27,CASSHTGNTGELFF,TGTGCCAGCAGCCACACAGGAAACACCGGGGAGCTGTTTTTT
-,TRBJ2-1,TRBD2,TRBV7-9,CASSLVAGVANEQFF,TGTGCCAGCAGCTTAGTAGCGGGAGTGGCCAATGAGCAGTTCTTC
-,TRBJ2-7,-,TRBV29-1,CSVVSYEQYF,TGCAGCGTCGTCTCCTACGAGCAGTACTTC
-,TRBJ2-3,-,TRBV19,CASSKSRGPIDTQYF,TGTGCCAGTAGTAAGTCGAGAGGGCCCATAGATACGCAGTATTTT
-,TRBJ2-1,-,TRBV5-5,CASSQPGYPYNEQFF,TGTGCCAGCAGCCAACCGGGATACCCGTACAATGAGCAGTTCTTC
-,TRBJ2-3,TRBD2,TRBV7-8,CASSILGGTSTDTQYF,TGTGCCAGCAGCATCCTGGGGGGGACTAGCACAGATACGCAGTATTTT
-,TRBJ2-5,-,TRBV27,CASSSLGGDQETQYF,TGTGCCAGCAGCTCTCTGGGTGGAGACCAAGAGACCCAGTACTTC
-,TRBJ1-1,-,TRBV7-8,CASSLFGVMNTEAFF,TGTGCCAGCAGCTTATTCGGAGTGATGAACACTGAAGCTTTCTTT
-,TRBJ1-4,-,TRBV5-6,CASSSWLLDSETTNEKLFF,TGTGCCAGCAGCTCATGGCTATTGGACAGTGAAACAACTAATGAAAAACTGTTTTTT
-,TRBJ2-7,-,TRBV6-5,CASREGETYEQYF,TGTGCCAGCAGAGAGGGGGAAACCTACGAGCAGTACTTC
-,TRBJ2-2,TRBD2,TRBV19,CASQMREATGELFF,TGTGCCAGCCAAATGCGGGAGGCCACCGGGGAGCTGTTTTTT
-,TRBJ1-4,-,TRBV7-9,CASSPFRQDLNEKLFF,TGTGCCAGCAGCCCTTTTAGACAGGACCTTAATGAAAAACTGTTTTTT
-,TRBJ2-7,-,TRBV20-1,CSARANYEQYF,TGCAGTGCTAGAGCTAACTACGAGCAGTACTTC
-,TRBJ2-3,TRBD1,TRBV9,CASSPSGQGGNTQYF,TGTGCCAGCAGCCCATCAGGACAGGGTGGAAATACGCAGTATTTT
-,TRBJ2-7,-,TRBV7-2,CASSSRGQDYEQYF,TGTGCCAGCAGCTCCAGGGGACAAGACTACGAGCAGTACTTC
-,TRBJ1-1,-,TRBV14,CASSQDFRLNTEAFF,TGTGCCAGCAGCCAAGATTTTCGTTTGAACACTGAAGCTTTCTTT
-,TRBJ2-7,TRBD1,TRBV4-1,CASSLGTGVQSYEQYF,TGCGCCAGCAGCCTTGGGACAGGGGTGCAATCGTACGAGCAGTACTTC
-,TRBJ2-1,TRBD1,TRBV19,CASSISIGDRGFGEQFF,TGTGCCAGTAGTATAAGTATAGGGGACAGGGGGTTTGGTGAGCAGTTCTTC
-,TRBJ2-7,-,TRBV15,CATSRDRGFTGKEQYF,TGTGCCACCAGCAGAGATCGGGGGTTCACTGGGAAAGAGCAGTACTTC
few,TRBJ1-5,-,TRBV19,CASREGYQPQHF,TGTGCCAGTAGAGAGGGTTATCAGCCCCAGCATTTT
-,TRBJ2-7,TRBD2,TRBV29-1,CSVAGGELTTTGEQYF,TGCAGCGTTGCTGGGGGGGAATTAACAACTACGGGAGAGCAGTACTTC
-,TRBJ2-5,TRBD2,TRBV5-1,CASSLDGLAGSAETQYF,TGCGCCAGCAGCTTGGACGGACTAGCGGGATCGGCGGAGACCCAGTACTTC
-,TRBJ2-7,-,TRBV5-1,CASSLVPGTYEQYF,TGCGCCAGCAGTTTGGTGCCAGGGACCTACGAGCAGTACTTC
-,TRBJ2-7,-,TRBV19,CASSTDSDSYYEQYF,TGTGCCAGTAGTACTGACAGTGATTCATACTACGAGCAGTACTTC
-,TRBJ2-1,TRBD2,TRBV27,CASNPGLAPNEQFF,TGTGCCAGCAACCCGGGACTAGCGCCCAATGAGCAGTTCTTC
-,TRBJ2-1,TRBD2,TRBV28,CASSFPAGAREQFF,TGTGCCAGCAGTTTCCCAGCGGGAGCACGCGAGCAGTTCTTC
-,TRBJ2-7,-,TRBV5-6,CASSFGSTDEQYF,TGTGCCAGCAGCTTTGGCAGTACCGACGAGCAGTACTTC
-,TRBJ2-5,-,TRBV9,CASSGRGNTETQYF,TGTGCCAGCAGCGGTCGGGGGAATACAGAGACCCAGTACTTC
-,TRBJ2-2,TRBD2,TRBV9,CASSAFEKLAGGRGTGGLFF,TGTGCCAGCAGCGCCTTCGAGAAATTAGCGGGAGGGCGGGGCACCGGGGGGCTGTTTTTT